These 17 T cell receptor beta chains originate from one sample sequenced in a study of T cells in Graves' hyperthyroidism and ophthalmopathy. RNA transcripts were the template for amplifying TCR beta CDR3 regions. In the first-round RT-PCR of the TCR CDR3, the HTBI primer set was used. Each CDR3 protein gets one entry after TCRdb re-called the multiplex PCR reads with MiXCR. Of about 700,000 distinct CDR3 sequences in the sample, about 15% are singletons; the top ten hold 10%. The sequenced sample was blood. The origin of the receptors is a woman between 18 and 29 years old with Graves' hyperthyroidism.

Ten or more counts support this clonotype. The chain couples TRBV15 to TRBJ2-7; the D is unclear. CDR3 size: 14 residues. Germline V gene data show CDR1 as LNHNV and CDR2 as YYDKDF (reference sequence). The V and J ends lost 1 base and 1 base respectively, with 8 bases between them. The CDR3 here is CATSRAGMSYEQYF. CDR3 in DNA: TGTGCCACCAGCAGAGCGGGCATGTCCTACGAGCAGTACTTC. Full variable domain (rest looked up from reference TRBV15 and TRBJ2-7): DAMVIQNPRYQVTQFGKPVTLSCSQTLNHNVMYWYQQKSSQAPKLLFHYYDKDFNNEADTPDNFQSRRPNTSFCFLDIRSPGLGDTAMYLCATSRAGMSYEQYFGPGTRLTVT.

This chain connects TRBV12-3 or TRBV12-4 to TRBJ2-4, with D perhaps matching TRBD1 or TRBD2 (5 bases each). Trimming removed 6 bases from V and 8 bases from J, with 20 bases in between. The CDR3 is made up of 15 amino acids. CDR3 DNA: TGTGCCAGCAGCTCCGGGACCTTAACTCACTACATTCAGTACTTC. This translates into CASSSGTLTHYIQYF.

This clonotype was observed a few times. The chain uses TRBV29-1 and TRBJ2-7, with TRBD2 matching over 13 bases. Germline loops: CDR1 SQVTM, CDR2 ANQGSEA. The CDR3 consists of 13 residues. The junction had 5 bases not matched to a gene; V was cut back by 5 bases and J by 7 bases. CDR3 nucleotide sequence: TGCAGCGTTTGGACTAGCGGGAGTCAGGAGCAGTACTTC. As protein: CSVWTSGSQEQYF.

In its sample, this clonotype was seen a few times. The chain recombines TRBV6-9 with TRBJ2-7; TRBD2 agrees at 8 bases. Germline V gene sequence: CDR1 MNHGY, CDR2 SVAAGI. V lost 0 bases and J lost 3; bases outside the gene matches: 4. This CDR3 spans 15 amino acids. The CDR3 bases are TGTGCCAGCAGTTATTCGGGGACTAGTCTCTACGAGCAGTACTTC. It specifies CASSYSGTSLYEQYF.

J is TRBJ2-5 and V is TRBV10-3, with D possibly being TRBD2 (6 bases). V dropped 8 bases and J dropped 4 bases, with 14 bases sitting between them. The CDR3 totals 13 residues. Germline V CDR1 and CDR2: ENHRY, SYGVKD. The CDR3 nucleotides read TGTGCCATCTCATACGGGAGTCGAGAGACCCAGTACTTC. It codes for CAISYGSRETQYF.

In its sample, this clonotype was seen a few times. This chain connects TRBV20-1 to TRBJ2-7, with no clear D. Deletions cut 3 bases from V and 3 bases from J, with 3 bases between. Germline V gene sequence: CDR1 DFQATT, CDR2 SNEGSKA (reference sequence). The CDR3 covers 10 residues. The CDR3 spells CSASDYEQYF. In DNA, the CDR3 is TGCAGTGCTAGCGACTACGAGCAGTACTTC.

The chain carries TRBV27 and TRBJ2-2, with 10 bases aligning to TRBD1. Trimming removed 6 bases from V and 4 bases from J; junction bases left unmatched: 5. The CDR3 extends over 15 amino acids. The germline CDR1 and CDR2 sequences are MNHEY and SMNVEV (reference sequence). The CDR3 loop reads CASSAGTGATGELFF. The CDR3 nucleotides are TGTGCCAGCAGCGCCGGGACAGGGGCCACCGGGGAGCTGTTTTTT.

The chain uses TRBV4-1 and TRBJ1-5, with D unresolved. The V and J ends lost 8 bases and 2 bases respectively, with 16 bases between them. CDR1 is MGHRA and CDR2 is YSYEKL in the germline V gene. This CDR3 spans 15 amino acids. CDR3 sequence: CASALLPVGNQPQHF. In nucleotides, the CDR3 is TGCGCCAGCGCGCTCCTCCCCGTGGGCAATCAGCCCCAGCATTTT.

This chain uses TRBV24-1 with TRBJ1-1; possibly TRBD1 for D (6 bases). The length of the CDR3 is 13 residues. Germline V gene data show CDR1 as KGHDR and CDR2 as SFDVKD. V dropped 3 bases and J dropped 10 bases, with 14 bases sitting between them. The CDR3 protein is CATSDRGQPAAFF. CDR3 coding DNA: TGTGCCACCAGTGATCGAGGACAGCCCGCAGCTTTCTTT.

This clonotype was counted at least ten times. The rearrangement joins TRBV11-2 to TRBJ2-7; TRBD1 agrees at 8 bases. The germline CDR1 and CDR2 sequences are SGHAT and FQNNGV. The trim removed 5 bases at V and 2 bases at J, leaving 14 bases unmatched. CDR3 length equals 17 residues. The CDR3 DNA follows: TGTGCCAGCAGCCCACCTCGATGGACAGGGCGAACCTACGAGCAGTACTTC. Translating it yields CASSPPRWTGRTYEQYF.

The chain employs TRBV6-8 and TRBJ2-1, with TRBD2 as a possible D gene (6 bases). The germline CDR1 and CDR2 sequences are MNHGY and SAAAGT. V lost 0 bases, J lost 3 bases, and 18 bases lay in between. The CDR3 runs to 18 residues. The CDR3 is CASSYSIGEVPIYNEQFF. Written as DNA, the CDR3 is TGTGCCAGCAGTTACTCGATTGGGGAGGTTCCGATCTACAATGAGCAGTTCTTC.

A single count supports this clonotype. This clone may be a read error of a much larger clone one base away. V is TRBV28 and J is TRBJ2-1; D is ambiguous. Germline V CDR1 and CDR2: MDHEN, SYDVKM. The CDR3 has 14 residues. V lost 8 bases to trimming and J lost 5 bases, with 16 bases between them. CDR3 in amino acids: CASGPYEENNEQFF. For the CDR3, the DNA is TGTGCCAGCGGGCCCTATGAGGAAAACAATGAGCAGTTCTTC.

This clonotype appeared many times. The chain couples TRBV7-9 to TRBJ2-3; no reliable D call. Germline lookup yields CDR1 SEHNR and CDR2 FQNEAQ (reference sequence). V was pared by 1 base and J by 0 bases, with 11 bases between. The CDR3 loop spans 16 amino acids. The CDR3: CASSLEAATSTDTQYF. The CDR3 bases are TGTGCCAGCAGCTTAGAGGCCGCTACTAGCACAGATACGCAGTATTTT.

This chain links TRBV9 with TRBJ1-2; D might be TRBD1 (5 bases). Germline CDR1 reads SGDLS; CDR2 reads YYNGEE. The length of the CDR3 is 12 residues. V lost 0 bases, J lost 7 bases, and 7 bases lay in between. The chain's CDR3 is CASSVGGAGYTF. The DNA of the CDR3 is TGTGCCAGCAGCGTAGGAGGGGCTGGCTACACCTTC.

This clonotype has more than one count but fewer than ten. The rearrangement joins TRBV5-1 to TRBJ1-3; unclear D gene. V was clipped by 0 bases and J by 0 bases, with 7 bases between them. The CDR3 totals 15 residues. The germline gives CDR1 SGHRS, CDR2 YFSETQ. The CDR3 here is CASSLEANSGNTIYF. The DNA of the CDR3 is TGCGCCAGCAGCTTGGAAGCCAACTCTGGAAACACCATATATTTT.

V and J are TRBV20-1 and TRBJ2-1; D remains ambiguous. This CDR3 contains 15 residues. The germline CDR1 and CDR2 sequences are DFQATT and SNEGSKA (reference sequence). The V and J ends lost 4 bases and 3 bases respectively, with 16 bases between them. As DNA, the CDR3 is TGCAGTGCTACGGCTAGGACGTCCCACTACAATGAGCAGTTCTTC. Translation: CSATARTSHYNEQFF.

This clonotype was counted a few times. J is TRBJ2-3 and V is TRBV5-1, with D perhaps TRBD1 (6 bases). The V gene lost 3 bases and the J gene lost 2 bases, with 10 bases spanning the gap. Per the germline V gene, CDR1 is SGHRS and CDR2 is YFSETQ. The CDR3 extends over 14 amino acids. The CDR3 reads CASSSGGHTDTQYF. The CDR3 bases are TGCGCCAGCAGCTCTGGGGGCCACACAGATACGCAGTATTTT.